This T cell receptor (beta chain) was identified in a study of cytomegalovirus exposure and HLA in healthy donors (dated by TCRdb to about 2017). About the full investigation: An earlier analysis of around 600 of the donors reported approximately 290 Gb of sequence data and some 100 million unique TCR beta sequences from around 200 million T cells. High-throughput TCR immunosequencing, statistical association of individual TCRs with disease status, and machine learning were combined to predict cytomegalovirus infection status. An earlier analysis of several hundred of the donors applied high-throughput TCR beta sequencing to assess whether each TCR beta V gene segment acted as functional or pseudogenic. On average, around 240,000 unique TCR beta nucleotide sequences were sequenced per donor among a few hundred genotyped donors of the cohort, with roughly 18% of those sequences being non-productive. An early release covering just under 650 HLA-typed donors comprised about 290 gigabases of sequencing data and roughly 86 million unique TCR sequences. The number of typed donors differed by locus: roughly 620-630 for A, B, C, DRB1 and DQB1; approximately 520 for DQA1; roughly 600 for DPA1; and 400 to 480 for DPB1. The study profiled the T cell repertoires of around 700 subjects by immunosequencing and related them to cytomegalovirus serostatus. A later genetic analysis used genome-wide SNP genotypes for 398 of the 666 donors, treating that subset as a discovery cohort. Because of strong linkage in the cohort, roughly five DR-DQ haplotypes were treated as single units for association and clustering. The later analysis used no new phenotypic data to find candidate immune exposures, relying instead on TCR beta sequences and their occurrence across donors. Every discovery cohort repertoire had been produced on one sequencing platform. The study was designed to test whether signatures of past pathogen exposure could be identified by cataloging public T cell receptors. Of the 300 to 400 genotyped donors, about 80% fell in the genetic ancestry cluster associated with self-reported Caucasian donors. A later analysis re-examined previously published TCR beta repertoires from just over 650 donors and added high-resolution HLA genotyping to investigate patterns of TCR occurrence. Donor age, sex, ethnicity and CMV serostatus were compiled alongside the repertoire data. Along with the approximately 700-subject first cohort, a separate validation cohort of over a hundred different subjects was used. HLA typing covered class I and class II loci at four-digit resolution.

CDR1 and CDR2 were assigned from the germline V gene (reference sequence) as PRHDT and FYEKMQ. The CDR3 runs 14 residues from the cysteine to the phenylalanine. The read is trimmed to its CDR3 DNA, 42 bases read in frame from base 1. Summary of the overall study and its limitations: Cytomegalovirus status was reported to be diagnosed by the classifier with high specificity and sensitivity in both the original and validation cohorts. Because counts were too low, about 17 rarely observed V segments, including chromosome 9 orphons, were excluded from the earlier analysis of 587 of the donors. While some public TCRs were present in many individuals, most TCR sequences turned up only very rarely across donors. Sequencing depth was assumed to be roughly uniform across donors in the presence/absence analyses, though that assumption may not hold. The study listed 150 to 200 TCR beta chains as associated with cytomegalovirus. A group of highly shared sequence variants was considered likely to be a technical artifact of the sequencing pipeline. A further reported finding was that TCR beta sequences accurately predicted the HLA-A and HLA-B alleles for most subjects in the first cohort. Some IMGT-functional V segments, including TRBV6-2 and TRBV6-3, could not be told apart with the 87-base-pair reads, so those segments were excluded. The cohort was sequenced for TCR beta chains only, and without alpha or paired-chain data the features that could be detected were limited. A few of the identified cytomegalovirus-associated TCR beta chains were confirmed in vitro to be specific for cytomegalovirus antigens. The only immune exposure information available for the cohort was CMV serostatus. When HLA alleles, especially DR and DQ, strongly co-occurred, attributing TCR associations to individual alleles was difficult. In a later analysis, several top co-occurrence clusters were reported to appear linked to parvovirus B19, influenza, CMV and Epstein-Barr virus. In a later genetic analysis, a missense DCLRE1C variant was associated with V-gene and J-gene trimming of TCR beta chains, and the association was replicated in an independent cohort. Correlated functional status among segregating V segments might be attributable to linkage disequilibrium, but an unknown experimental factor could not be ruled out. HLA typing was unavailable for some donors at each locus, so association tests used only the typed subset. A later analysis associated 15,000 to 20,000 TCR beta sequences with specific HLA alleles at a false discovery rate of 0.05. A later analysis found that TCR association rates varied across HLA loci, with DRB1 alleles showing the most associated TCRs and HLA-C alleles the fewest. According to the authors, the approach could potentially be generalized to other disease states and immunological phenotypes. According to a later genetic analysis, donors in an Asian-associated ancestry cluster had fewer N-insertions in productive TCRs than the approximately 690-donor mean. A later analysis found that HLA-associated TCR beta chains were more clonally expanded and had lower generation probabilities than equally common non-associated chains. A later analysis found that most CMV-associated TCR beta chains appeared HLA-restricted, with HLA associations seemingly driven largely by CMV exposure. In an earlier analysis of some 500 of the donors, most TCR beta V segments appeared in productive rearrangements about 87% or about 30% of the time, broadly matching IMGT annotations.

The cohort comprised some 680 healthy bone marrow donors. At the time of sampling, every cohort member was nominally healthy, though immune exposures that went unrecorded were likely present. The donor was CMV seronegative and belonged to the group of around 350 seronegative cohort members. A peripheral blood sample was collected from each donor, and TCR beta sequencing was performed on peripheral blood mononuclear cells. The Qiagen DNeasy Blood Extraction Kit was used to extract genomic DNA from the blood cell samples. This clone was observed at least ten times. It lacks a known antigen. The sample holds no much larger clone one base away, and base qualities are not on file. Library preparation used the immunoSEQ multiplex PCR assay. A mixture of 60 forward primers for TCR Vbeta segments and 13 reverse primers for TCR Jbeta segments was used in the multiplex PCR. Amplification of the CDR3 region of rearranged TCR beta genes was performed with a multiplex PCR assay on genomic DNA. Amplified TCR beta libraries were sequenced as 87-base-pair reads on the Illumina HiSeq System. As for the authors' bioinformatics: Across the 500 to 850 repertoires, a later analysis counted around 80 million unique TCR beta chains, some 11 million of which were shared by at least two donors. To remove PCR and sequencing errors, raw reads were error-corrected and collapsed into unique sequences using a nearest-neighbor algorithm that merged closely related sequences. Alignment of CDR3 sequences to IMGT reference sequences was used to assign V, D and J gene segments. For a sequence to be retained, a match of at least six nucleotides to both a V gene segment and a J gene segment was required. A rearrangement counted as productive if the CDR3 had no stop codons and remained in frame with V and J, and every other rearrangement counted as non-productive. Following IMGT convention, CDR3 was defined as the stretch from the second conserved V-encoded cysteine to the conserved J-encoded phenylalanine. The earlier analysis of some 600 of the donors excluded sequences that lacked an unambiguous match to a single V gene segment. In an earlier analysis of a few hundred of the donors, V segments were called functional above 56.7% productive rearrangements and were called segregating when the between-donor standard deviation exceeded 5%. To diagnose cytomegalovirus status from the catalog of TCR beta chain sequences, a statistical classification framework was built. A later analysis assigned V and J genes by comparing TCR nucleotide sequences with IMGT/GENE-DB human TR gene sequences. In a later analysis, CDR3 sequences and most-parsimonious VDJ recombination scenarios were assigned using the TCRdist pipeline. In a later analysis, every TCR beta chain was defined by the combination of its CDR3 amino acid sequence and its V-gene family, and reads without a unique V-gene family were dropped. As a way to deal with suspected cross-contamination and a sequencing artifact, a later analysis dropped approximately 570 nucleotide sequences that were highly shared and had low generation probability. In a later analysis, a clonal expansion index was calculated for each public chain from normalized within-repertoire ranks of inferred template counts. In a later analysis, generation probabilities were computed with a VDJ recombination model fitted to out-of-frame rearrangements, and the resulting probabilities were checked against IGoR. Hypergeometric tests were used in a later analysis to score TCR-TCR, TCR-HLA and TCR-CMV co-occurrence, with a repertoire-size bias correction applied to the TCR pairs. False discovery rates were estimated in a later analysis by permuting HLA or CMV assignments 20 times. A later analysis grouped co-occurring TCRs with DBSCAN, adding TCRdist sequence similarity when clustering within HLA-allele-positive subsets. Repertoires with fewer than 30,000 or more than 120,000 public chains were left out of co-occurrence clustering, as were about 5 repertoires with anomalous nucleotide sharing. What TCRdb holds here is the immuneACCESS table cut down to in-frame rearrangements. Part of the clones is not present; checked against another copy, under half of the missing clones reflect an unresolved V gene, and the others are unexplained. V and J calls and clone size are those listed in that table; D and trimming were worked out from the DNA. Counted in this sample were 65,000 or so clones; less than 70% of them appeared once. The ten biggest clones cover approximately 2.6% of the sample.

This sequence was found in a man aged 25-45 years in good health and CMV-seronegative. The chain uses TRBV13 and TRBJ2-2; 12 of the junction bases match TRBD1. Sequencing was carried out using PBMCs. The nucleotide sequence reads as follows: TGTGGTATCCGGGGACAGGGGGCCACCGGGGAGCTGTTTTTT. Its protein is CGIRGQGATGELFF.